Included here is one TCR beta chain sequence, with context. Sequencing was performed with immunoSEQ multiplex PCR; in TCRdb, only in-frame clones are kept and a portion is missing. This sample has about 39,000 clones, with roughly 91% found just once. The data were taken from a study of graft-versus-host responses after intestinal transplantation. On the study more broadly: Each transplant was multivisceral, liver-intestinal, or isolated intestinal.

The V and J ends lost 0 bases and 3 bases respectively, with 10 bases between them. Germline V gives CDR1 SQVTM, CDR2 ANQGSEA. The CDR3 length is 14 residues. The sample was PBMCs, taken 267 days after transplant. This clonotype was sampled from a human patient who received an intestinal transplant, so some T cells may come from the graft donor. V gene TRBV29-1 combines with J gene TRBJ2-3; perhaps D is TRBD1 or TRBD2 (6 bases each). The CDR3 is CSVEDRGLTDTQYF. The CDR3 nucleotides read TGCAGCGTTGAAGATCGGGGGCTGACAGATACGCAGTATTTT.